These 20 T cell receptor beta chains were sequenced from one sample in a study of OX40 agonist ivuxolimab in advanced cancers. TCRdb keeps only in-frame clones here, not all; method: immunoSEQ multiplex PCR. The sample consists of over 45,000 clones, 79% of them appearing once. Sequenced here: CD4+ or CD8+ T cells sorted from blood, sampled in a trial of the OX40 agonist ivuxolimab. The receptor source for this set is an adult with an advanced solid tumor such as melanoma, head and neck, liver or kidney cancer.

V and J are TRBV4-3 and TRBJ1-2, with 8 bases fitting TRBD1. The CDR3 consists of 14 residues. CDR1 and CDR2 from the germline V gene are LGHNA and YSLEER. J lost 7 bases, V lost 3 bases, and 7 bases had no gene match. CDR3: CASSQTQGASGYTF. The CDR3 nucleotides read TGCGCCAGCAGCCAGACCCAGGGGGCTAGTGGCTACACCTTC.

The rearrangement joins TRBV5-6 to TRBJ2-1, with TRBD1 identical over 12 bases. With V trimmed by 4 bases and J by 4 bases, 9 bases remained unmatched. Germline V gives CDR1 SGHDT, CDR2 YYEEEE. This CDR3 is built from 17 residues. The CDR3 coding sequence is TGTGCCAGCAGCACACTAGGGACAGGGGGCGAGTACAATGAGCAGTTCTTC. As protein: CASSTLGTGGEYNEQFF. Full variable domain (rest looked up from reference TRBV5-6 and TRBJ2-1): DAGVTQSPTHLIKTRGQQVTLRCSPKSGHDTVSWYQQALGQGPQFIFQYYEEEERQRGNFPDRFSGHQFPNYSSELNVNALLLGDSALYLCASSTLGTGGEYNEQFFGPGTRLTVL.

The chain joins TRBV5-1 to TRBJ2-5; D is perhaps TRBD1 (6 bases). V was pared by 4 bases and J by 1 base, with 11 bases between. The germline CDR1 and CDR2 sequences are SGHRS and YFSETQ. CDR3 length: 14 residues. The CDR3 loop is CASSATGTQETQYF. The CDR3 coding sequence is TGCGCCAGCAGCGCCACAGGGACCCAAGAGACCCAGTACTTC. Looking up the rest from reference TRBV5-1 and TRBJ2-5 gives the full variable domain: KAGVTQTPRYLIKTRGQQVTLSCSPISGHRSVSWYQQTPGQGLQFLFEYFSETQRNKGNFPGRFSGRQFSNSRSEMNVSTLELGDSALYLCASSATGTQETQYFGPGTRLLVL.

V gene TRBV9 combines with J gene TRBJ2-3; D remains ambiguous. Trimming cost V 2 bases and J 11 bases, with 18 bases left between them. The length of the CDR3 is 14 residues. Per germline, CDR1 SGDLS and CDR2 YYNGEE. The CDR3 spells CASSVLTSSVGQYF. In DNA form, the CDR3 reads TGTGCCAGCAGCGTCTTGACCTCATCAGTGGGGCAGTATTTT.

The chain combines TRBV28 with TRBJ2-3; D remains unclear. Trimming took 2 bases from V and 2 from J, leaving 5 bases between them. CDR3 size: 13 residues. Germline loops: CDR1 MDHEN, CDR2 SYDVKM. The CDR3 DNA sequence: TGTGCCAGCAGTTTACAGGCCACAGATACGCAGTATTTT. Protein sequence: CASSLQATDTQYF.

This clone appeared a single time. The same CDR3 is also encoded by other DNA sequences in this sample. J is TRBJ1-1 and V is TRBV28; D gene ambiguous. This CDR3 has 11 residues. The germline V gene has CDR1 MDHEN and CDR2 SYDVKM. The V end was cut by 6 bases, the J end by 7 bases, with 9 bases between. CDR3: CASSFLGEAFF. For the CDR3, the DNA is TGTGCCAGCAGCTTTCTTGGTGAAGCTTTCTTT.

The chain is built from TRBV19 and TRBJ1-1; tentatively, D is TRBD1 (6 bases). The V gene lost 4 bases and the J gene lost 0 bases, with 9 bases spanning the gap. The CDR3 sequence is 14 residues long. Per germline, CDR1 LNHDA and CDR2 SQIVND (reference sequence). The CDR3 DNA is TGTGCCAGTAGTAGACAGGAGATGAACACTGAAGCTTTCTTT. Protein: CASSRQEMNTEAFF.

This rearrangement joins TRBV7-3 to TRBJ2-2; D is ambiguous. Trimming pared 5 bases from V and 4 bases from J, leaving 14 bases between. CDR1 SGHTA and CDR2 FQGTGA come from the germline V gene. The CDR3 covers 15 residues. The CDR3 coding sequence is TGTGCCAGCAGCCGAGAGGCGTCGGGCACCGGGGAGCTGTTTTTT. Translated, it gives CASSREASGTGELFF.

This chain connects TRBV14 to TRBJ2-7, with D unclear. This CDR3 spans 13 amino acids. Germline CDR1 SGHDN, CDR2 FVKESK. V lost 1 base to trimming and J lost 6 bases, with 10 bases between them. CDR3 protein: CASSQVGIIEQYF. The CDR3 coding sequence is TGTGCCAGCAGCCAAGTTGGAATAATCGAGCAGTACTTC.

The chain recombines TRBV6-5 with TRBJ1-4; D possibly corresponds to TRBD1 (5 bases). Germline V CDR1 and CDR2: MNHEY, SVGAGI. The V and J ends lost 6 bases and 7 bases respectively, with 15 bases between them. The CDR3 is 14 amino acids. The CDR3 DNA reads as TGTGCCAGCAGCGACCAGGGAGGGGTTGAAAAACTGTTTTTT. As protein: CASSDQGGVEKLFF.

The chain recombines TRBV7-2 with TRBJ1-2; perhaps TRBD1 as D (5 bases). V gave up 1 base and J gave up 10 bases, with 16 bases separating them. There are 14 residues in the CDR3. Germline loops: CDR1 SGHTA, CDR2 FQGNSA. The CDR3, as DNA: TGTGCCAGCAGCTTAGTGAAGTCGGGGGGTTACTACACCTTC. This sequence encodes CASSLVKSGGYYTF.

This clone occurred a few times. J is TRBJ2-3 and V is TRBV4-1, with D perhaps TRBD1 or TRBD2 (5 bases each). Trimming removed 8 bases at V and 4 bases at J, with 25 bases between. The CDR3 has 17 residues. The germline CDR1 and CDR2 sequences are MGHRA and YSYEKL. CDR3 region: CASPRWGTTPGADTQYF. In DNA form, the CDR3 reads TGCGCCAGCCCGAGGTGGGGGACCACTCCAGGAGCAGATACGCAGTATTTT.

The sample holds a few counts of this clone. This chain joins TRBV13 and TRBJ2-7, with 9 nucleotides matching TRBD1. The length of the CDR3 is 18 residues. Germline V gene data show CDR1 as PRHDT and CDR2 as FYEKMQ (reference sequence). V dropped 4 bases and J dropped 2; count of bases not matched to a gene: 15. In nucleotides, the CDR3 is TGTGCCAGCAGCTCGACCTTCTCGGACAGGGGTTTTCCCTACGAGCAGTACTTC. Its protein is CASSSTFSDRGFPYEQYF.

The CDR3 is CASSLTSGGKETQYF. The CDR3, as DNA: TGTGCCAGCAGCTTAACTAGCGGGGGGAAAGAGACCCAGTACTTC. This chain connects TRBV7-2 to TRBJ2-5, with TRBD2 matching 12 bases. Germline assignment: CDR1 SGHTA and CDR2 FQGNSA. The CDR3 is 15 residues long. The J segment lost 3 bases and the V segment lost 2 bases, leaving 1 base of the junction unmatched.

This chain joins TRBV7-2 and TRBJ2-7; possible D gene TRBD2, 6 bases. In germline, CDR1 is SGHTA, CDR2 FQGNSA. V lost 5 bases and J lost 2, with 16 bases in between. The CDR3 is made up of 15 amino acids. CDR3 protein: CASSTRSGYAYEQYF. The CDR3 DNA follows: TGTGCCAGCAGCACCCGTAGCGGCTACGCCTACGAGCAGTACTTC.

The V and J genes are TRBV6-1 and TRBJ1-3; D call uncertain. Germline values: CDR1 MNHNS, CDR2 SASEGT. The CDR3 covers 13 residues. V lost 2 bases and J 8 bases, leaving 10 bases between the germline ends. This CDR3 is CASSESSRDTIYF. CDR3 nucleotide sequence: TGTGCCAGCAGTGAATCCTCTAGGGACACCATATATTTT.

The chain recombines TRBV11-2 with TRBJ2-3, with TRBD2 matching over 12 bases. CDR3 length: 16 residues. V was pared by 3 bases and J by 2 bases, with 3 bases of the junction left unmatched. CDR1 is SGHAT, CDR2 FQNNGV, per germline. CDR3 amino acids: CASSFLAGGNTDTQYF. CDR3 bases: TGTGCCAGCAGCTTTCTAGCGGGGGGGAACACAGATACGCAGTATTTT. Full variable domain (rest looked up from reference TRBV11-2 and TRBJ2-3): EAGVAQSPRYKIIEKRQSVAFWCNPISGHATLYWYQQILGQGPKLLIQFQNNGVVDDSQLPKDRFSAERLKGVDSTLKIQPAKLEDSAVYLCASSFLAGGNTDTQYFGPGTRLTVL.

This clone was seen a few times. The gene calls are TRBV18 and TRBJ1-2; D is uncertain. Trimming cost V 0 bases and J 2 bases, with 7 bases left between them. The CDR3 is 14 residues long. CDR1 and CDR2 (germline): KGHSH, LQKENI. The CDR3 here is CASSPPTGNYGYTF. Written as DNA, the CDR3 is TGTGCCAGCTCACCACCAACGGGAAACTATGGCTACACCTTC.

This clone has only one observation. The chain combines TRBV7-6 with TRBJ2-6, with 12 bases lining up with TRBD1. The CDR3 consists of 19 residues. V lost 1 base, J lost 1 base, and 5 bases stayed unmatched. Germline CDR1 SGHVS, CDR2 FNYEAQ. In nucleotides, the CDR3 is TGTGCCAGCAGCTTAGAGGGGACAGGGGGCACTTCTGGGGCCAACGTCCTGACTTTC. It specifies CASSLEGTGGTSGANVLTF. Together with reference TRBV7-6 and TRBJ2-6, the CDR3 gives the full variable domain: GAGVSQSPRYKVTKRGQDVALRCDPISGHVSLYWYRQALGQGPEFLTYFNYEAQQDKSGLPNDRFSAERPEGSISTLTIQRTEQRDSAMYRCASSLEGTGGTSGANVLTFGAGSRLTVL.

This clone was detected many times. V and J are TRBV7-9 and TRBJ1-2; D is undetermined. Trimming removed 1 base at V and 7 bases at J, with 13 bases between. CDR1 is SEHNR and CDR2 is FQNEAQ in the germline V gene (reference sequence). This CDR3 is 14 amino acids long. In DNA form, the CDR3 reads TGTGCCAGCAGCTTAGGGTTTGCGGAATCTGGCTACACCTTC. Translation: CASSLGFAESGYTF.